This T cell receptor (beta chain) is from a study of blood T cells in healthy people across ages. Whole-study results and caveats: Naive T cell percentage showed a strong correlation with the diversity of TCR beta.

The CDR3 sequence is 14 residues long. The V end lost 3 bases, the J end lost 0 bases, and 8 bases lay between the germline ends. From germline, CDR1 is SGHTA and CDR2 FQGNSA. Combining a sample-barcoded 5' primer with a J-beta primer mix, a second PCR ran for roughly 7 to 12 cycles. TCRdb ran MiXCR on the 5' RACE reads and lists one entry per CDR3 protein. Among about 830,000 distinct CDR3 sequences, 55% to 70% were seen once, and the ten largest hold around 20%. Isolation of PBMCs gave at least 6 million cells per sample. This clonotype has only a few counts. The target antigen is unknown. V is TRBV7-2 and J is TRBJ2-5; possible D gene TRBD2, 5 bases. The sequencing sample was made of blood. The receptor was isolated from a man younger than 45 in good health. Here the CDR3 reads CASSFREHQETQYF. The CDR3 bases are TGTGCCAGCAGCTTCCGGGAACACCAAGAGACCCAGTACTTC. Full variable domain (remainder filled in from reference TRBV7-2 and TRBJ2-5): GAGVSQSPSNKVTEKGKDVELRCDPISGHTALYWYRQSLGQGLEFLIYFQGNSAPDKSGLPSDRFSAERTGGSVSTLTIQRTQQEDSAVYLCASSFREHQETQYFGPGTRLLVL.